This T cell receptor (beta chain) originates from a study of cytotoxic CD8 clonotypes in ibrutinib-treated CLL. The protocol was immunoSEQ multiplex PCR, while the TCRdb copy is restricted to in-frame clones and leaves out a portion. Here the sample spans tens of thousands of clones, around 67% being singletons. V dropped 3 bases and J dropped 7 bases, with 11 bases sitting between them. Germline assignment: CDR1 GTSNPN and CDR2 SVGIG (reference sequence). The CDR3 has 12 amino acids. This clonotype originated in a human donor with chronic lymphocytic leukemia. The input for sequencing was PBMCs, taken at disease progression, from a patient treated with ibrutinib. The V and J genes are TRBV30 and TRBJ2-3; D call uncertain. The CDR3 reads CAWSPGAYTQYF. CDR3 coding DNA: TGTGCCTGGAGCCCAGGAGCCTATACGCAGTATTTT.